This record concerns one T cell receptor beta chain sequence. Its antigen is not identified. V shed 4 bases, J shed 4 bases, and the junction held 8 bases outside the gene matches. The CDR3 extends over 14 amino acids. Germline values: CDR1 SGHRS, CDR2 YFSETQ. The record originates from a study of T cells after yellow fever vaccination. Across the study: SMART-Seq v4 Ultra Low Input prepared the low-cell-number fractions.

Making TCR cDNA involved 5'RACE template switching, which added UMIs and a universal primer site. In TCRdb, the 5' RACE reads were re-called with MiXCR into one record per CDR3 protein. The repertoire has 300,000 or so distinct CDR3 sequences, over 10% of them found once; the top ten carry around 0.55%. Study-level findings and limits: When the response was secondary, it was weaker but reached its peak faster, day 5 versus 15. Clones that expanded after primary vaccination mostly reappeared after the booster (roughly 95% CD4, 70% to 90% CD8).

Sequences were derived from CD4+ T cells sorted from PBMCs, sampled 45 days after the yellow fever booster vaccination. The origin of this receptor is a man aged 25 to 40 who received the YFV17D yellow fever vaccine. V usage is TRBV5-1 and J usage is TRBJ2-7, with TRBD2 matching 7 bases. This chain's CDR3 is CASSPGLSTYEQYF. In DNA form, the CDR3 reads TGCGCCAGCAGCCCGGGACTATCTACGTACGAGCAGTACTTC.